This TCR beta chain is drawn from a study of spatial heterogeneity in lung cancer. In the study overall: Strong correlation was found between tumor-region TCR transcript counts and a T cell module score from matched bulk RNA-seq. General observations from the study: Counts of expanded intratumoral alpha and beta TCRs tracked tumor mutation counts.

Germline V gives CDR1 KGHSH, CDR2 LQKENI. This CDR3 region has 14 residues. The V segment lost 3 bases and the J segment 5 bases; nucleotides outside the gene matches: 2. The presence of a unique molecular identifier marked each TCR cDNA molecule. TCRdb called the 5' RACE reads again in MiXCR, with one record for every CDR3 protein. The table shows 18,000 or so distinct CDR3 sequences, with approximately 9.7% occurring only once. A remark on this clonotype: Its antigen remains unknown. Since the library was made to target alpha chains, this beta chain is a stray read and its abundance is not meaningful.

Time point here: sample taken at primary tumor resection. Whole RNA, which was extracted from tumor, nontumor lung tissue or frozen PBMC, was sequenced without any cell sorting. This chain connects TRBV18 to TRBJ2-7; 12 nucleotides align to TRBD1. Sequencing was performed on lung tumor tissue, taken at surgery. The origin of this receptor is a female donor with early-stage non-small cell lung cancer. CDR3 amino acids: CASSPGQGAHEQYF. The CDR3 nucleotides are TGTGCCAGCTCACCGGGACAGGGGGCCCACGAGCAGTACTTC.